Described below is a single T cell receptor (beta chain) sequence and its context. This entry is derived from a study of CD4 T cells in relation to SARS-CoV-2 and coronaviruses. Losses at the gene ends were 3 bases for V and 0 bases for J; bases not matched to a gene: 16. Germline lookup yields CDR1 LGHNA and CDR2 YSLEER. CDR3 length: 20 residues. Assay: immunoSEQ multiplex PCR; the TCRdb copy retains only in-frame clones and omits some. The sample carries about 38,000 clones, more than 75% recorded once. The origin of this receptor is an adult with COVID-19. The rearrangement uses TRBV4-3 and TRBJ2-1; 8 positions match TRBD2. What was sequenced was memory CD4+ T cells from PBMCs. The CDR3 DNA reads TGCGCCAGCAGCCAGATCCGAATCGGCGGGGGGCTTAGCTCCTACAATGAGCAGTTCTTC. Translation gives CASSQIRIGGGLSSYNEQFF.